The source of this TCR beta chain is a study of neoadjuvant anti-PD-1 for oral cavity cancer. Study details: Around day 43, patients without progression received a fourth nivolumab dose before surgery.

Concerning this clone: The antigen remains unidentified.

V lost 2 bases and J lost 6, with 8 bases in between. The germline V gene has CDR1 MDHEN and CDR2 SYDVKM. This CDR3 is 12 amino acids long. Blood libraries mostly used around 500 ng genomic DNA, six replicates each. Some clones are missing from TCRdb's copy, which holds only in-frame ones; the method was immunoSEQ multiplex PCR. The sample consists of 72,000 or so clones, 83% of them appearing once. Study-level results: Each response group had just a few patients in TCR analyses.

Patients had HPV-negative, locally advanced oral cavity squamous cell carcinoma. Source: PBMCs, taken before nivolumab (anti-PD-1) treatment. This sequence was found in a person aged 35 to 85 with oral cavity squamous cell carcinoma. The chain carries TRBV28 and TRBJ2-7; possible D gene TRBD1, 6 bases. The CDR3 region has the DNA TGTGCCAGCAGTTTACAGGGGAGCGAGCAGTACTTC. It is translated as CASSLQGSEQYF.